The table lists the clone carrying this T cell receptor (beta chain) with a few counts. This specimen belongs to a study of CD4 and CD8 cells across lung adenocarcinoma regions. From the PCR reads, TCRdb called clonotypes with MiXCR, one entry per CDR3 protein. Here the sample spans around 7,100 distinct CDR3 sequences, about half being singletons. Samples came from patients with localized non-small cell lung adenocarcinoma. The CDR3 covers 15 residues. The V gene lost 3 bases and the J gene lost 2 bases, with 8 bases spanning the gap. Germline CDR1 reads MDHEN; CDR2 reads SYDVKM. The TCR comes from a female donor with lung adenocarcinoma. The CD4 and CD8 labels of this study may be unreliable. V usage is TRBV28 and J usage is TRBJ1-6; D unclear. The sequenced sample was CD4+ T cells from the center of a lung tumor. The CDR3 sequence: CASSLNTAYNSPLHF. The CDR3 nucleotides read TGTGCCAGCAGTTTGAACACGGCCTATAATTCACCCCTCCACTTT. Full variable domain (rest looked up from reference TRBV28 and TRBJ1-6): DVKVTQSSRYLVKRTGEKVFLECVQDMDHENMFWYRQDPGLGLRLIYFSYDVKMKEKGDIPEGYSVSREKKERFSLILESASTNQTSMYLCASSLNTAYNSPLHFGNGTRLTVT.